The 25 T cell receptor beta chains below come from one sample, sequenced in a study of blood T cell repertoires in COVID-19. Generated by immunoSEQ multiplex PCR, the TCRdb table keeps only in-frame clones and is missing some. The data show about 100,000 clones, around 89% seen once. The sequencing sample was made of peripheral blood. The receptors stem from a woman over 75 with acute or convalescent COVID-19.

The chain couples TRBV6-6 to TRBJ1-1; 9 bases are a match to TRBD1. Trimming took 2 bases from V and 1 from J; bases not matched to a gene: 5. The germline CDR1 and CDR2 sequences are MNHNY and SVGAGI (reference sequence). There are 16 residues in the CDR3. CDR3: CASSYPRTGENTEAFF. The CDR3 nucleotides read TGTGCCAGCAGTTACCCCAGGACAGGGGAGAACACTGAAGCTTTCTTT.

The chain combines TRBV10-1 with TRBJ1-1, with TRBD1 matching over 7 bases. After removal of 3 bases from V and 1 base from J, the junction contained 14 bases not matched to a gene. CDR3 length: 18 residues. Germline V gene data show CDR1 as WNHNN and CDR2 as SYGVQD (reference sequence). The CDR3 region has the DNA TGCGCCAGCAGTGACAGGGGGTGGCAGGTATGTTGGAACACTGAAGCTTTCTTT. This codes for CASSDRGWQVCWNTEAFF.

V and J are TRBV2 and TRBJ2-5, with D possibly matching TRBD2 (5 bases). Germline assignment: CDR1 SNHLY and CDR2 FYNNEI. The V and J ends lost 7 bases and 2 bases respectively, with 8 bases between them. The CDR3 spans 12 residues. The CDR3 protein is CASTTGQETQYF. CDR3 nucleotide sequence: TGTGCCAGCACGACGGGACAAGAGACCCAGTACTTC.

The chain recombines TRBV28 with TRBJ2-7; 7 bases map to TRBD1. CDR3 length: 16 amino acids. Germline CDR1 and CDR2: MDHEN and SYDVKM. Trimming removed 5 bases from V and 4 bases from J; junction bases left unmatched: 14. CDR3 DNA sequence: TGTGCCAGCAGTCCCAATGACAGGGTTGTAGGGTACGAGCAGTACTTC. It is translated as CASSPNDRVVGYEQYF.

This chain links TRBV27 with TRBJ1-1, with D possibly TRBD1 on 5 matching bases. Trimming took off 5 bases at V and 5 bases at J, with 15 bases between the two ends. Germline-derived CDR1 and CDR2 are MNHEY and SMNVEV (reference sequence). The length of the CDR3 is 14 residues. In DNA, the CDR3 is TGTGCCAGCAGTCGAGGCTTGGGGCGGACTGAAGCTTTCTTT. This sequence encodes CASSRGLGRTEAFF.

The chain employs TRBV4-2 and TRBJ1-4; tentative D call: TRBD1 (6 bases). Germline CDR1 is LGHNA and CDR2 is YNFKEQ. The CDR3 has 15 residues. V dropped 2 bases and J dropped 4 bases, with 11 bases sitting between them. This CDR3 is CASSQLTGNNEKLFF. The CDR3 coding sequence is TGTGCCAGCAGCCAACTGACAGGAAATAATGAAAAACTGTTTTTT.

The chain uses TRBV4-2 and TRBJ1-6; D might be TRBD1 (5 bases). The germline CDR1 and CDR2 sequences are LGHNA and YNFKEQ. The CDR3 consists of 18 residues. V was shortened by 2 bases and J by 1 base, with 15 bases between the two germline ends. The CDR3 region has the DNA TGTGCCAGCAGCCAAATCATTTTAGGGGAATCCTATAATTCACCCCTCCACTTT. Protein sequence: CASSQIILGESYNSPLHF.

The chain carries TRBV6-5 and TRBJ1-4, with D tentatively TRBD1 (5 bases). Trimming left V 0 bases short and J 10 bases short, with 18 bases between. This CDR3 is built from 16 residues. Per the germline V gene, CDR1 is MNHEY and CDR2 is SVGAGI. The CDR3 region is CASSYSSGMRTGKLFF. CDR3 DNA sequence: TGTGCCAGCAGTTACTCATCAGGGATGAGGACCGGAAAACTGTTTTTT.

The rearrangement joins TRBV5-1 to TRBJ1-4; a weak D match, TRBD1 (6 bases). Germline V gene sequence: CDR1 SGHRS, CDR2 YFSETQ. Trimming removed 3 bases at V and 7 bases at J, with 19 bases between. The CDR3 has 16 amino acids. CDR3 loop: CASSSWGSGDREKLFF. In DNA, the CDR3 is TGCGCCAGCAGCTCTTGGGGTTCAGGGGACCGTGAAAAACTGTTTTTT. Together with reference TRBV5-1 and TRBJ1-4, the CDR3 gives the full variable domain: KAGVTQTPRYLIKTRGQQVTLSCSPISGHRSVSWYQQTPGQGLQFLFEYFSETQRNKGNFPGRFSGRQFSNSRSEMNVSTLELGDSALYLCASSSWGSGDREKLFFGSGTQLSVL.

The J gene is TRBJ2-1, the V gene TRBV6-5; the match to TRBD1 covers 11 bases. Germline values: CDR1 MNHEY, CDR2 SVGAGI. Unmatched junction bases numbered 3, after V lost 2 bases and J lost 9 bases. The CDR3 totals 14 residues. In DNA, the CDR3 is TGTGCCAGCAGTTACGGACAGGGGGCTGGTGAGCAGTTCTTC. It codes for CASSYGQGAGEQFF.

The V and J genes are TRBV10-3 and TRBJ1-5; D is undetermined. V shed 4 bases and J shed 3 bases, with 10 bases lying between them. Germline CDR1 ENHRY, CDR2 SYGVKD. The CDR3 is made up of 14 amino acids. CDR3 nucleotide sequence: TGTGCCATCAGTGTAAGCGGGAACAATCAGCCCCAGCATTTT. Its protein is CAISVSGNNQPQHF.

The chain recombines TRBV29-1 with TRBJ2-6, with no clear D. The CDR3 is 14 residues long. V was cut by 1 base and J by 4 bases, with 8 bases left in between. Germline V gene sequence: CDR1 SQVTM, CDR2 ANQGSEA. The CDR3 sequence is CSVEGAAGANVLTF. CDR3 nucleotide sequence: TGCAGCGTTGAAGGGGCTGCCGGGGCCAACGTCCTGACTTTC.

The chain has TRBV4-1 and TRBJ1-5; 7 positions match TRBD1. The trim removed 3 bases at V and 6 bases at J, leaving 8 bases unmatched. The CDR3 consists of 15 residues. The germline CDR1 and CDR2 sequences are MGHRA and YSYEKL. The CDR3 DNA reads as TGCGCCAGCAGCCAGGCGACAGGGATCGGTCAGCCCCAGCATTTT. It is translated as CASSQATGIGQPQHF.

V usage is TRBV30 and J usage is TRBJ2-7, with TRBD1 as a possible D gene (5 bases). The CDR3 runs 11 residues. Germline CDR1 is GTSNPN and CDR2 is SVGIG (reference sequence). V lost 5 bases and J 2 bases, leaving 7 bases between the germline ends. The CDR3 loop reads CAWGAAYEQYF. The DNA of the CDR3 is TGTGCCTGGGGGGCAGCCTACGAGCAGTACTTC.

CDR3 loop: CASGLSGYGYTF. CDR3 DNA: TGTGCTAGTGGTTTGTCCGGGTACGGCTACACCTTC. V and J are TRBV12-5 and TRBJ1-2; D gene ambiguous. The CDR3 has 12 residues. V lost 2 bases and J lost 8, with 9 bases in between. Per germline, CDR1 LGHNT and CDR2 FRNRAP. The entire variable domain, with the rest obtained from reference TRBV12-5 and TRBJ1-2, is as follows: DARVTQTPRHKVTEMGQEVTMRCQPILGHNTVFWYRQTMMQGLELLAYFRNRAPLDDSGMPKDRFSAEMPDATLATLKIQPSEPRDSAVYFCASGLSGYGYTFGSGTRLTVV.

The chain employs TRBV30 and TRBJ1-2, with D tentatively TRBD1 (5 bases). V lost 0 bases, J lost 7 bases, and 6 bases lay in between. Germline-derived CDR1 and CDR2 are GTSNPN and SVGIG (reference sequence). This CDR3 region has 11 residues. The CDR3: CAWSVGAGYTF. The CDR3 DNA reads as TGTGCCTGGAGTGTAGGGGCTGGCTACACCTTC. Full variable domain (rest looked up from reference TRBV30 and TRBJ1-2): SQTIHQWPATLVQPVGSPLSLECTVEGTSNPNLYWYRQAAGRGLQLLFYSVGIGQISSEVPQNLSASRPQDRQFILSSKKLLLSDSGFYLCAWSVGAGYTFGSGTRLTVV.

This clone was counted a few times. The chain couples TRBV25-1 to TRBJ1-6, with D possibly TRBD1 on 6 matching bases. Germline V gene lookup returns CDR1 MGHDK and CDR2 SYGVNS. Between the trimmed V and J ends, which lost 6 bases and 3 bases, there was a span of 15 bases. The CDR3 is 16 residues long. CDR3 residues: CASRPPGAFYNSPLHF. Written as DNA, the CDR3 is TGTGCCAGCAGGCCCCCAGGGGCCTTCTATAATTCACCCCTCCACTTT.

The chain is built from TRBV27 and TRBJ2-7; 7 bases are a match to TRBD1. Germline values: CDR1 MNHEY, CDR2 SMNVEV (reference sequence). With V trimmed by 7 bases and J by 0 bases, 6 bases remained unmatched. The CDR3 extends over 14 amino acids. The chain's CDR3 is CASKAGTASYEQYF. The CDR3 coding sequence is TGTGCCAGCAAAGCCGGGACAGCCTCCTACGAGCAGTACTTC.

The chain uses TRBV4-2 and TRBJ2-7; perhaps TRBD1 as D (5 bases). The CDR3 spans 15 residues. V was trimmed by 3 bases and J by 0 bases, leaving 12 bases between them. Germline loops: CDR1 LGHNA, CDR2 YNFKEQ. The CDR3 DNA follows: TGTGCCAGCAGCCACAGGGTCGAGAGCTCCTACGAGCAGTACTTC. Its protein product is CASSHRVESSYEQYF.

About this clone itself: Other DNA sequences in this specimen translate into the identical CDR3. The J gene is TRBJ2-3, the V gene TRBV30; 12 nucleotides match TRBD2. Germline CDR1 and CDR2: GTSNPN and SVGIG (reference sequence). Germline trimming cut 5 bases from V and 1 base from J; bases unmatched to any gene: 4. The CDR3 sequence is 15 residues long. CDR3: CAWGRLAGGTDTQYF. The CDR3 DNA follows: TGTGCCTGGGGACGACTAGCGGGGGGCACAGATACGCAGTATTTT.

The chain joins TRBV5-1 to TRBJ2-6; 14 bases agree with TRBD2. The germline V gene has CDR1 SGHRS and CDR2 YFSETQ. CDR3 length: 17 amino acids. V was clipped by 3 bases and J by 2 bases; unmatched bases: 1. The CDR3 reads CASSSGLAGAGANVLTF. Here the CDR3 DNA reads TGCGCCAGCAGCTCGGGACTAGCGGGGGCTGGGGCCAACGTCCTGACTTTC.

The gene calls are TRBV18 and TRBJ1-6; possibly TRBD1 for D (5 bases). V lost 0 bases and J 0 bases, leaving 9 bases between the germline ends. The CDR3 contains 17 residues. From germline, CDR1 is KGHSH and CDR2 LQKENI. As DNA, the CDR3 is TGTGCCAGCTCACCACCCGGGGGAACCTCCTATAATTCACCCCTCCACTTT. Translation: CASSPPGGTSYNSPLHF.

The J gene is TRBJ1-1, the V gene TRBV29-1, with unresolved D. Germline values: CDR1 SQVTM, CDR2 ANQGSEA. The CDR3 is 11 amino acids. Trimming removed 4 bases from V and 2 bases from J, with 5 bases in between. In DNA, the CDR3 is TGCAGCGTTGGACATAACACTGAAGCTTTCTTT. Protein: CSVGHNTEAFF.

The chain links TRBV19 to TRBJ1-1; 7 nucleotides line up with TRBD1. With V trimmed by 8 bases and J by 1 base, 10 bases remained unmatched. The CDR3 loop spans 15 amino acids. Germline V lookup: CDR1 LNHDA, CDR2 SQIVND (reference sequence). As DNA, the CDR3 is TGTGCCAGTCGGCTCGACAGGGCACCGAACACTGAAGCTTTCTTT. Translated: CASRLDRAPNTEAFF.

The chain recombines TRBV7-2 with TRBJ2-5; 13 bases align to TRBD2. Germline V gene data show CDR1 as SGHTA and CDR2 as FQGNSA. The trim removed 1 base at V and 5 bases at J, leaving 13 bases unmatched. This CDR3 has 19 amino acids. The CDR3 DNA reads TGTGCCAGCAGCTTAGTTGGGGTGGCGACTAGCGGGGGGCTGGAGACCCAGTACTTC. Its translation: CASSLVGVATSGGLETQYF. The full variable domain, with the rest looked up from reference TRBV7-2 and TRBJ2-5, is GAGVSQSPSNKVTEKGKDVELRCDPISGHTALYWYRQSLGQGLEFLIYFQGNSAPDKSGLPSDRFSAERTGGSVSTLTIQRTQQEDSAVYLCASSLVGVATSGGLETQYFGPGTRLLVL.